The 18 T cell receptor beta chains below all came from one sample that was sequenced in a study of shared clonotypes between healthy human individuals. TCRdb's table, derived via immunoSEQ multiplex PCR, lists solely in-frame clones and lacks some. The sample carries 1,400,000 or so clones, less than 99% recorded once. Sequencing was done on a sample of naive CD4+ T cells sorted from blood. The subset here: CD45RA+ positively selected. These TCRs come from a man aged 30 to 39 in good health.

The table lists this clone with a count of one. Here the CDR3 DNA reads TGTGCCAGTAAGGGGGCGGATGAAAAACTGTTTTTT. It yields the protein CASKGADEKLFF. The genes are TRBV19 and TRBJ1-4; 7 bases are shared with TRBD1. Germline lookup yields CDR1 LNHDA and CDR2 SQIVND (reference sequence). Losses at the gene ends were 7 bases for V and 6 bases for J; bases not matched to a gene: 2. The CDR3 loop spans 12 amino acids. Full variable domain (remainder filled in from reference TRBV19 and TRBJ1-4): DGGITQSPKYLFRKEGQNVTLSCEQNLNHDAMYWYRQDPGQGLRLIYYSQIVNDFQKGDIAEGYSVSREKKESFPLTVTSAQKNPTAFYLCASKGADEKLFFGSGTQLSVL.

V gene TRBV10-3 combines with J gene TRBJ1-1; no clear D gene. The V and J ends lost 0 bases and 8 bases respectively, with 13 bases between them. The CDR3 spans 14 residues. Germline CDR1 reads ENHRY; CDR2 reads SYGVKD. The CDR3 region is CAISESNTNREAFF. CDR3 nucleotide sequence: TGTGCCATCAGTGAGTCGAATACCAACAGAGAAGCTTTCTTT.

The rearrangement uses TRBV27 and TRBJ2-3; the match to TRBD2 covers 9 bases. The CDR3 consists of 16 residues. Germline V lookup: CDR1 MNHEY, CDR2 SMNVEV (reference sequence). V shed 3 bases, J shed 0 bases, and the junction held 4 bases outside the gene matches. The CDR3 is CASSFLAGTSTDTQYF. The DNA of the CDR3 is TGTGCCAGCAGTTTTCTAGCGGGGACTAGCACAGATACGCAGTATTTT.

V and J are TRBV5-4 and TRBJ1-2; the D is unclear. Germline CDR1 reads SGHNT; CDR2 reads YYREEE (reference sequence). V shed 4 bases and J shed 8 bases, with 15 bases lying between them. The CDR3 spans 13 residues. In nucleotides, the CDR3 is TGTGCCAGCAGCCCGACCGAATCTGTGGGCTACACCTTC. The encoded protein is CASSPTESVGYTF.

Only one count was recorded for this clone. An end of the junction does not agree with germline; a read error may underlie this. The J gene is TRBJ2-7, the V gene TRBV19; 7 positions agree with TRBD1. The CDR3 is 18 amino acids. Germline V gene data show CDR1 as LNHDA and CDR2 as SQIVND (reference sequence). CDR3 nucleotide sequence: TGTGCCAGTAGTGTAGAGGGGGCCACAGGGGCGCCATACTACGAGCAGTACTTC. Translating it yields CASSVEGATGAPYYEQYF.

A word on this clone: The sample contains more than one DNA sequence encoding this CDR3. The chain employs TRBV7-8 and TRBJ1-5, with D unresolved. V was cut by 0 bases and J by 7 bases, with 4 bases left in between. Germline V gives CDR1 SGHVS, CDR2 FQNEAQ. The CDR3 covers 12 residues. CDR3 amino acids: CASSLAGQPQHF. The CDR3 bases are TGTGCCAGCAGCTTAGCGGGCCAGCCCCAGCATTTT.

This chain connects TRBV2 to TRBJ2-1; a weak D match, TRBD1 (5 bases). CDR1 is SNHLY, CDR2 FYNNEI, per germline. CDR3 length: 11 residues. V was trimmed by 6 bases and J by 12 bases, leaving 12 bases between them. CDR3 bases: TGTGCCAGCAGCCTACAGGTGGTGCAGTTCTTC. This encodes CASSLQVVQFF.

The V call is TRBV4-3, the J call TRBJ1-1, with 8 nucleotides matching TRBD1. This CDR3 has 14 residues. Germline loops: CDR1 LGHNA, CDR2 YSLEER. With 3 bases clipped from V and 1 base from J, the junction kept 1 base outside the gene matches. CDR3 protein: CASSQTGENTEAFF. Here the CDR3 DNA reads TGCGCCAGCAGCCAGACAGGGGAGAACACTGAAGCTTTCTTT.

The V gene is TRBV9, the J gene TRBJ1-2, with 7 nucleotides matching TRBD1. Germline trimming cut 3 bases from V and 4 bases from J; bases unmatched to any gene: 6. This CDR3 is 14 amino acids long. CDR1 and CDR2 from the germline V gene are SGDLS and YYNGEE. This CDR3 reads CASSGLGTVYGYTF. The CDR3 DNA is TGTGCCAGCAGCGGCCTAGGGACAGTCTATGGCTACACCTTC.

Concerning this clone: In the same sample, other DNA sequences code for this CDR3. The chain uses TRBV28 and TRBJ1-5; 8 bases line up with TRBD1. Germline values: CDR1 MDHEN, CDR2 SYDVKM. The CDR3 spans 14 residues. The junction had 5 bases not matched to a gene; V was cut back by 6 bases and J by 4 bases. CDR3: CASSPGTGNQPQHF. CDR3 bases: TGTGCCAGCAGCCCTGGGACAGGAAATCAGCCCCAGCATTTT.

The chain employs TRBV6-6 and TRBJ2-3; D call uncertain. The CDR3 contains 14 residues. V was cut by 0 bases and J by 2 bases, with 6 bases left in between. Germline V lookup: CDR1 MNHNY, CDR2 SVGAGI (reference sequence). As DNA, the CDR3 is TGTGCCAGCAGTTACTCGGATCTCACAGATACGCAGTATTTT. Its translation: CASSYSDLTDTQYF.

The rearrangement uses TRBV2 and TRBJ2-1, with 11 bases that match TRBD2. This CDR3 region has 18 residues. J gave up 4 bases and V 6 bases, and 14 bases lay outside the gene matches. The germline V gene has CDR1 SNHLY and CDR2 FYNNEI. As DNA, the CDR3 is TGTGCCAGCAGGCCACGGGCCCTAGCGGGAGGACCTTACAATGAGCAGTTCTTC. It translates to CASRPRALAGGPYNEQFF. The whole variable domain, filled in from reference TRBV2 and TRBJ2-1, reads EPEVTQTPSHQVTQMGQEVILRCVPISNHLYFYWYRQILGQKVEFLVSFYNNEISEKSEIFDDQFSVERPDGSNFTLKIRSTKLEDSAMYFCASRPRALAGGPYNEQFFGPGTRLTVL.

This chain links TRBV28 with TRBJ1-1; the D is unclear. The V and J ends lost 5 bases and 3 bases respectively, with 7 bases between them. CDR1 is MDHEN and CDR2 is SYDVKM in the germline V gene. The CDR3 is made up of 12 amino acids. The CDR3 loop is CASSPLYTEAFF. In DNA, the CDR3 is TGTGCCAGCAGTCCTTTGTACACTGAAGCTTTCTTT.

The gene calls are TRBV30 and TRBJ2-1; 12 bases align to TRBD2. Germline CDR1 GTSNPN, CDR2 SVGIG (reference sequence). After removal of 0 bases from V and 9 bases from J, the junction contained 9 bases not matched to a gene. The CDR3 is 16 amino acids. This CDR3 is CAWSVHLAGGPSEQFF. The CDR3, as DNA: TGTGCCTGGAGTGTCCACCTAGCGGGAGGGCCAAGTGAGCAGTTCTTC. Supplemented by reference TRBV30 and TRBJ2-1, the full variable domain reads SQTIHQWPATLVQPVGSPLSLECTVEGTSNPNLYWYRQAAGRGLQLLFYSVGIGQISSEVPQNLSASRPQDRQFILSSKKLLLSDSGFYLCAWSVHLAGGPSEQFFGPGTRLTVL.

V gene TRBV2 combines with J gene TRBJ2-5; D unresolved. CDR1 and CDR2 from the germline V gene are SNHLY and FYNNEI. The CDR3 spans 13 residues. The germline V and J ends were trimmed by 4 bases and 3 bases, with 9 bases remaining between them. CDR3 amino acids: CASSGNSEETQYF. The DNA for the CDR3 is TGTGCCAGCAGTGGAAACAGCGAAGAGACCCAGTACTTC.

The chain links TRBV28 to TRBJ1-2, with TRBD1 matching 9 bases. The CDR3 consists of 15 residues. The germline V gene encodes CDR1 MDHEN and CDR2 SYDVKM. The junction had 8 bases not matched to a gene; V was cut back by 4 bases and J by 5 bases. CDR3 coding DNA: TGTGCCAGCAGTTCTCCGGGACAGGGTGGGTATGGCTACACCTTC. It translates to CASSSPGQGGYGYTF.

This sequence joins TRBV18 and TRBJ2-6; possibly TRBD1 or TRBD2 for D (5 bases each). V was shortened by 3 bases and J by 0 bases, with 18 bases between the two germline ends. CDR1 KGHSH and CDR2 LQKENI come from the germline V gene. This CDR3 contains 19 residues. This CDR3 is CASSPSGGLSLSGANVLTF. In nucleotides, the CDR3 is TGTGCCAGCTCACCGAGTGGGGGTCTATCTCTCTCTGGGGCCAACGTCCTGACTTTC.

The chain recombines TRBV28 with TRBJ1-5; D remains unclear. Germline CDR1 MDHEN, CDR2 SYDVKM. The CDR3 length is 14 residues. The ends were cut back, 2 bases at V and 7 bases at J, with 12 bases in the middle. The CDR3 loop is CASSLGQPVQPQHF. The CDR3, as DNA: TGTGCCAGCAGTTTAGGGCAGCCGGTCCAGCCCCAGCATTTT.